Here is one TCR beta chain with its context. Antigen specificity is unknown. Primers: 60 Vbeta forward and 13 Jbeta reverse. Clones were sequenced by immunoSEQ multiplex PCR, and TCRdb holds only the in-frame ones, with some missing. The sample includes a few hundred thousand clones, approximately 70% of them seen just once. The data originate from a study of cytomegalovirus exposure and HLA in healthy donors. Whole-study results and caveats: What was likely a sequencing artifact was a cluster of highly shared sequence variants. The productive fraction for most TCR beta V segments was about 90% or about 30% in an earlier analysis.

The receptor was isolated from a woman aged 25-40 years in good health and CMV-seronegative. The source material was PBMCs.

The CDR3 here is CASSPSGGTEAFF. The CDR3 DNA reads as TGTGCCAGCTCCCCATCAGGGGGGACTGAAGCTTTCTTT. The gene calls are TRBV18 and TRBJ1-1, with 7 positions matching TRBD1. This CDR3 comprises 13 residues. The ends lost 6 bases at V and 5 bases at J; junction bases unmatched: 6. Looked up from germline, CDR1 is KGHSH and CDR2 is LQKENI. Full variable domain (rest looked up from reference TRBV18 and TRBJ1-1): NAGVMQNPRHLVRRRGQEARLRCSPMKGHSHVYWYRQLPEEGLKFMVYLQKENIIDESGMPKERFSAEFPKEGPSILRIQQVVRGDSAAYFCASSPSGGTEAFFGQGTRLTVV.